This T cell receptor beta chain was obtained from a study of T-cell memory formation after mild COVID-19. The CDR3 consists of 14 residues. The V gene lost 5 bases and the J gene lost 3 bases, with 12 bases spanning the gap. Germline assignment: CDR1 SGHTA and CDR2 FQGNSA. TCRdb ran MiXCR on the 5' RACE reads and lists one entry per CDR3 protein. Of 84,000 or so distinct CDR3 sequences in the sample, approximately 15% were seen once. This TCR came from an adult woman who had mild COVID-19 (a few samples of this study predate the infection). Cell type and time point are not known. Sample: PBMCs or a T cell subset sorted from them (not recorded which). This chain links TRBV7-2 with TRBJ2-3, with D uncertain. In DNA form, the CDR3 reads TGTGCCAGCAGCCCAAGGTGGGAAACAGATACGCAGTATTTT. Encoded protein: CASSPRWETDTQYF. The whole variable domain, remainder taken from reference TRBV7-2 and TRBJ2-3, is GAGVSQSPSNKVTEKGKDVELRCDPISGHTALYWYRQSLGQGLEFLIYFQGNSAPDKSGLPSDRFSAERTGGSVSTLTIQRTQQEDSAVYLCASSPRWETDTQYFGPGTRLTVL.